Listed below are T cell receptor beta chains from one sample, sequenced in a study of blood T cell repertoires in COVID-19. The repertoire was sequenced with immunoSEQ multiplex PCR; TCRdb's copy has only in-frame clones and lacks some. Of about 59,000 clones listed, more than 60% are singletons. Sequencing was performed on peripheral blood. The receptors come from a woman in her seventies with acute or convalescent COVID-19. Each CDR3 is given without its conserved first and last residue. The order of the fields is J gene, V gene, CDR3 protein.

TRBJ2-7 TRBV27 ASSYGLYSYEQY
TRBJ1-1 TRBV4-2 ASSQDLAGHTEAF
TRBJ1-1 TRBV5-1 ASSSPADRGKAF
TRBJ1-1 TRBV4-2 ASSKQGARNTEAF
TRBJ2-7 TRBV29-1 SVERRKNEQY
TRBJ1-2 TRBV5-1 ASSTTGSNYGYT
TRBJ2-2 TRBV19 ASSIDLRSGELF
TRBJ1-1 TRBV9 ASSVGSDRPNTEAF
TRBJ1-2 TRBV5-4 ASSLATSNYGYT
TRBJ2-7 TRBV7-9 ASSRTGETATYEQY
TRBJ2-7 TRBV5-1 ASSNPKTYEQY
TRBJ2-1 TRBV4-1 ASSHAGSGGALEQF
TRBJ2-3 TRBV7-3 ASLVIIRTDTQY
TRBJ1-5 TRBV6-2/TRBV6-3 ASSRPFFWADSSNQPQH
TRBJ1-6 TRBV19 ASTQAANSPLH
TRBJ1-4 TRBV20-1 SASEGVDEKLF
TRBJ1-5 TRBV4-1 ASSQATESQPQH
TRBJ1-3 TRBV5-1 ASSLGADSGNTIY
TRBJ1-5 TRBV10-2 ASSALRTDFLNQPQH
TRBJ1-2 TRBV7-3 ASSSLKKGGGYT
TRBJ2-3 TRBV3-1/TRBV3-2 ASSQEPFGFTDTQY
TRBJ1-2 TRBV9 ASSVGAEGYT
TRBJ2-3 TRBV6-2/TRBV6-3 ASSYSLSGVGATGTQY
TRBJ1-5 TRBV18 ASSPGAGQPQH
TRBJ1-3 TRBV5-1 ASSPDRASGNTIY
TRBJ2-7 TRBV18 ASSEGIRSYEQY
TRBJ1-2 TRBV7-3 ASSSKDRIYGYT
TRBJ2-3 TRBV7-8 ASSLAAQGGTDTQY
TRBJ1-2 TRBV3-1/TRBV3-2 ASSRTGGYYGYT
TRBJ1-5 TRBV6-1 ASSEAASNQPQH
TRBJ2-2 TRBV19 ATRGGMNTGELF
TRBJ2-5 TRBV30 AWSEEARGTQY
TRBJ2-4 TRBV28 ASSSSRRGHKNIQY
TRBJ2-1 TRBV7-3 ASSLRRGSGRNEQF